What follows are 15 T cell receptor beta chains derived from one specimen sequenced in a study of technical replicates of blood from a handful of donors. Sequenced by immunoSEQ multiplex PCR; TCRdb stores in-frame clones only, minus some. The sample gives tens of thousands of clones, nearly 97% of which show up once; around 0.26% is in the top ten. The source material was T cells isolated from PBMCs. These receptors all stem from a human donor in good health.

The chain employs TRBV5-1 and TRBJ2-5, with 10 bases identical to TRBD2. There are 19 residues in the CDR3. The junction had 18 bases not matched to a gene; V was cut back by 4 bases and J by 3 bases. Germline-derived CDR1 and CDR2 are SGHRS and YFSETQ. In nucleotides, the CDR3 is TGCGCCAGCAGCGCGCCCAAGTCTGCAAGGACTAGCGGAAAAGAGACCCAGTACTTC. This gives the protein CASSAPKSARTSGKETQYF. The full variable domain, rest sourced from reference TRBV5-1 and TRBJ2-5, is KAGVTQTPRYLIKTRGQQVTLSCSPISGHRSVSWYQQTPGQGLQFLFEYFSETQRNKGNFPGRFSGRQFSNSRSEMNVSTLELGDSALYLCASSAPKSARTSGKETQYFGPGTRLLVL.

The chain has TRBV6-1 and TRBJ1-5; 9 nucleotides align to TRBD1. V gave up 3 bases and J gave up 0 bases; unmatched junction bases: 12. Germline V gives CDR1 MNHNS, CDR2 SASEGT. The CDR3 covers 19 residues. CDR3 sequence reads: CASSELRDREGYSNQPQHF. In DNA, the CDR3 is TGTGCCAGCAGTGAGCTCCGGGACAGGGAGGGTTATAGCAATCAGCCCCAGCATTTT.

This sequence joins TRBV9 and TRBJ2-5, with D unresolved. V gave up 0 bases and J gave up 0 bases, with 9 bases separating them. The length of the CDR3 is 15 residues. Germline loops: CDR1 SGDLS, CDR2 YYNGEE. The chain's CDR3 is CASSVATSYQETQYF. Written as DNA, the CDR3 is TGTGCCAGCAGCGTAGCAACATCGTACCAAGAGACCCAGTACTTC.

The rearrangement uses TRBV7-3 and TRBJ2-7, with 13 bases that match TRBD2. Unmatched junction bases numbered 4, after V lost 4 bases and J lost 4 bases. Germline V gene data show CDR1 as SGHTA and CDR2 as FQGTGA. This CDR3 spans 15 amino acids. The CDR3 nucleotides are TGTGCCAGCAGCTCCGGACTAGCGGGGGTGTACGAGCAGTACTTC. Its translation is CASSSGLAGVYEQYF.

The chain combines TRBV5-1 with TRBJ1-2; 11 bases fit TRBD1. V was clipped by 2 bases and J by 2 bases; unmatched bases: 8. Germline assignment: CDR1 SGHRS and CDR2 YFSETQ. The CDR3 length is 17 residues. For the CDR3, the DNA is TGCGCCAGCAGCTTCCGGACAGGGGGCGATGTGAACTATGGCTACACCTTC. It encodes CASSFRTGGDVNYGYTF. The full variable domain, rest sourced from reference TRBV5-1 and TRBJ1-2, is KAGVTQTPRYLIKTRGQQVTLSCSPISGHRSVSWYQQTPGQGLQFLFEYFSETQRNKGNFPGRFSGRQFSNSRSEMNVSTLELGDSALYLCASSFRTGGDVNYGYTFGSGTRLTVV.

The genes are TRBV19 and TRBJ2-7; D possibly corresponds to TRBD2 (6 bases). Germline V gives CDR1 LNHDA, CDR2 SQIVND (reference sequence). Trimming removed 1 base at V and 5 bases at J, with 12 bases between. The CDR3 covers 14 residues. For the CDR3, the DNA is TGTGCCAGTAGTATAGTGGGCGGGACCAACGAGCAGTACTTC. It specifies CASSIVGGTNEQYF.

CDR3 region: CASSQVGTGADYEQYF. DNA of the CDR3: TGCGCCAGCAGCCAAGTAGGGACAGGGGCCGACTACGAGCAGTACTTC. The chain recombines TRBV4-1 with TRBJ2-7; 10 nucleotides line up with TRBD1. The ends lost 1 base at V and 3 bases at J; junction bases unmatched: 6. The CDR3 has 16 amino acids. The germline gives CDR1 MGHRA, CDR2 YSYEKL.

V gene TRBV12-5 combines with J gene TRBJ1-5, with 9 nucleotides matching TRBD1. V lost 2 bases, J lost 4 bases, and 15 bases stayed unmatched. Germline loops: CDR1 LGHNT, CDR2 FRNRAP. The CDR3 covers 19 residues. CDR3 in amino acids: CASGLLRTGENSLNQPQHF. The DNA of the CDR3 is TGTGCTAGTGGTTTGTTACGGACAGGGGAAAATAGTTTGAATCAGCCCCAGCATTTT.

The V call is TRBV27, the J call TRBJ2-7; 7 nucleotides line up with TRBD2. The CDR3 covers 14 residues. V shed 5 bases and J 6 bases; nucleotides not matched to a gene: 10. In germline, CDR1 is MNHEY, CDR2 SMNVEV (reference sequence). CDR3 amino acids: CASSLLAEISEQYF. CDR3 coding DNA: TGTGCCAGCAGTCTCCTAGCGGAGATATCCGAGCAGTACTTC.

This rearrangement joins TRBV10-2 to TRBJ1-1; D unclear. CDR1 is WSHSY and CDR2 is SAAADI in the germline V gene. Trimming pared 8 bases from V and 4 bases from J, leaving 8 bases between. This CDR3 region has 11 residues. CDR3 loop: CASQFATEAFF. The CDR3 coding sequence is TGCGCCAGCCAGTTTGCCACTGAAGCTTTCTTT.

This clone was found once. The V and J genes are TRBV28 and TRBJ1-2; D unresolved. Looked up from germline, CDR1 is MDHEN and CDR2 is SYDVKM. V was clipped by 6 bases and J by 2 bases, with 13 bases between them. CDR3 length equals 14 residues. CDR3 sequence: CASSPITLNYGYTF. The CDR3 DNA reads as TGTGCCAGCAGCCCTATCACACTAAACTATGGCTACACCTTC.

The J gene is TRBJ2-5, the V gene TRBV4-1, with D possibly being TRBD2 (5 bases). CDR1 is MGHRA, CDR2 YSYEKL, per germline. This CDR3 has 14 residues. Trimming cost V 4 bases and J 3 bases, with 12 bases left between them. The CDR3 protein is CASSRFGGKETQYF. The CDR3 DNA follows: TGCGCCAGCAGCCGCTTTGGAGGCAAAGAGACCCAGTACTTC.

The chain is built from TRBV18 and TRBJ2-7; 10 nucleotides agree with TRBD1. Germline V gene sequence: CDR1 KGHSH, CDR2 LQKENI. Unmatched junction bases numbered 9, after V lost 4 bases and J lost 6 bases. The CDR3 has 15 residues. This CDR3 reads CASSQLPGQGFEQYF. In nucleotides, the CDR3 is TGTGCCAGCTCACAACTCCCGGGACAGGGGTTCGAGCAGTACTTC. The full variable domain, its missing parts supplied by reference TRBV18 and TRBJ2-7, is NAGVMQNPRHLVRRRGQEARLRCSPMKGHSHVYWYRQLPEEGLKFMVYLQKENIIDESGMPKERFSAEFPKEGPSILRIQQVVRGDSAAYFCASSQLPGQGFEQYFGPGTRLTVT.

This chain uses TRBV28 with TRBJ2-7; TRBD2 is a possible D gene (6 bases). Germline CDR1 MDHEN, CDR2 SYDVKM. The V end was cut by 5 bases, the J end by 2 bases, with 16 bases between. There are 15 residues in the CDR3. The CDR3 DNA is TGTGCCAGCAGTGAGATTAGCGGAGGGGCCTACGAGCAGTACTTC. As protein: CASSEISGGAYEQYF.

J is TRBJ2-2 and V is TRBV7-9; the D is unclear. V was pared by 1 base and J by 0 bases, with 9 bases between. The CDR3 spans 16 residues. From germline, CDR1 is SEHNR and CDR2 FQNEAQ (reference sequence). This chain's CDR3 is CASSLGVIANTGELFF. Written as DNA, the CDR3 is TGTGCCAGCAGCTTAGGAGTTATCGCGAACACCGGGGAGCTGTTTTTT.